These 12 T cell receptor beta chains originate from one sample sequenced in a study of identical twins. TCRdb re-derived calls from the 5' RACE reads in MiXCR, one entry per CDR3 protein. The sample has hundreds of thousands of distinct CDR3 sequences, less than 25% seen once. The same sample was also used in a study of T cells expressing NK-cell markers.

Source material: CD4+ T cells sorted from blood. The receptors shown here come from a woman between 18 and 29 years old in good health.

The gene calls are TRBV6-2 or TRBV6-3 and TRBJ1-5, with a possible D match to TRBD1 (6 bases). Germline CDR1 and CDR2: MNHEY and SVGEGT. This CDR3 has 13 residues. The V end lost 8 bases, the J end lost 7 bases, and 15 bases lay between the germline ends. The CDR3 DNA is TGTGCCAGCGGTGACAGGTTCGGCCAGCCCCAGCATTTT. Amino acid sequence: CASGDRFGQPQHF.

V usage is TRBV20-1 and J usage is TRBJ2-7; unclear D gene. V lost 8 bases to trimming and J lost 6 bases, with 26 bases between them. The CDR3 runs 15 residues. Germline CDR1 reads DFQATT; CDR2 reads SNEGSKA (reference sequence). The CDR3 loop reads CSSTLPGASLGEQYF. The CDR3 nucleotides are TGCAGTTCAACACTGCCAGGAGCCTCTCTGGGCGAGCAGTACTTC.

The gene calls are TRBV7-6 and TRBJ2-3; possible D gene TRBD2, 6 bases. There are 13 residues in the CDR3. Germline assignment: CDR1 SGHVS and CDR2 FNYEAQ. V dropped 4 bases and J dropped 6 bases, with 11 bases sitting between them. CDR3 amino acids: CASSSNLADTQYF. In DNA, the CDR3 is TGTGCCAGCAGCTCTAACCTAGCGGATACGCAGTATTTT.

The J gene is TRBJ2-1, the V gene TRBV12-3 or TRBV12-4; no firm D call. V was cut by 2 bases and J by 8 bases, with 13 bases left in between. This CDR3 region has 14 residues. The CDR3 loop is CASSLRIDRDEQFF. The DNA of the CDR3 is TGTGCCAGCAGTTTACGGATTGATCGGGATGAGCAGTTCTTC.

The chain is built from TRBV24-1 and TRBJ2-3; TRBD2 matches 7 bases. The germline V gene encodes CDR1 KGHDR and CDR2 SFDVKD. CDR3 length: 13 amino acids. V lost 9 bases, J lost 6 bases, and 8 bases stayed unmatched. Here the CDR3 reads CATSLGGSDTQYF. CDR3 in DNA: TGTGCCACCTCTCTCGGGGGGTCGGATACGCAGTATTTT.

CDR3: CASSLAGHPSTDTQYF. CDR3 DNA: TGTGCCAGCAGTTTGGCGGGACACCCTAGCACAGATACGCAGTATTTT. This sequence joins TRBV12-3 or TRBV12-4 and TRBJ2-3; possibly TRBD1 or TRBD2 for D (6 bases each). Trimming removed 3 bases at V and 0 bases at J, with 13 bases between. The CDR3 is 16 amino acids.

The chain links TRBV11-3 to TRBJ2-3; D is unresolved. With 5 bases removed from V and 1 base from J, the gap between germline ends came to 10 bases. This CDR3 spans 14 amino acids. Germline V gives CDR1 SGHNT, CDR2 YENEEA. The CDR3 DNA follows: TGTGCCAGCAGCGCGACGGCGGGCACAGATACGCAGTATTTT. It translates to CASSATAGTDTQYF.

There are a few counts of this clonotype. CDR3 sequence (DNA): TGTGCCAGCAGTTACTCAACTAGCGGGGGGGATACGCAGTATTTT. This translates into CASSYSTSGGDTQYF. This rearrangement joins TRBV6-5 to TRBJ2-3; 12 nucleotides align to TRBD2. CDR3 length: 15 amino acids. Germline V gene lookup returns CDR1 MNHEY and CDR2 SVGAGI. V was clipped by 0 bases and J by 6 bases; unmatched bases: 1.

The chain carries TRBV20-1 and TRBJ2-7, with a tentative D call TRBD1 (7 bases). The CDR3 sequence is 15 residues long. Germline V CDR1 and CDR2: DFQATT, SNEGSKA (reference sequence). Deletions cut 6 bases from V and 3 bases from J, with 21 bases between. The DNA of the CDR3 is TGCAGTGCCACTTTTGGGAGGACAGGCAACTACGAGCAGTACTTC. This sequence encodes CSATFGRTGNYEQYF.

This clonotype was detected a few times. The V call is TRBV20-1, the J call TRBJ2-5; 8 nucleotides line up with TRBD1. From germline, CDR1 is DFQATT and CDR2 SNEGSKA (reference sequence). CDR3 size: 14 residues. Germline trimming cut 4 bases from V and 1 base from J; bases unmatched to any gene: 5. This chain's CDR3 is CSATTGEIQETQYF. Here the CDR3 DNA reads TGCAGTGCTACGACAGGGGAAATCCAAGAGACCCAGTACTTC.

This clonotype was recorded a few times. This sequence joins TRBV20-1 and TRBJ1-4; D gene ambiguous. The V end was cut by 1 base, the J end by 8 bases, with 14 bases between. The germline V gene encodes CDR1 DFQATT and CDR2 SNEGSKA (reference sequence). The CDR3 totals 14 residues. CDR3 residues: CSARGRPPSEKLFF. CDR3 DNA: TGCAGTGCTAGAGGACGGCCCCCAAGCGAAAAACTGTTTTTT.

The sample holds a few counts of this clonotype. CDR3 in DNA: TGTGCCATCAGTGATCTCGAGGGGGCTTCCTACGAGCAGTACTTC. Amino acids: CAISDLEGASYEQYF. The gene calls are TRBV10-3 and TRBJ2-7; 7 bases align to TRBD1. The CDR3 length is 15 residues. Germline lookup yields CDR1 ENHRY and CDR2 SYGVKD. V trimming: 3 bases; J trimming: 1 base; junction bases outside the gene matches: 6.